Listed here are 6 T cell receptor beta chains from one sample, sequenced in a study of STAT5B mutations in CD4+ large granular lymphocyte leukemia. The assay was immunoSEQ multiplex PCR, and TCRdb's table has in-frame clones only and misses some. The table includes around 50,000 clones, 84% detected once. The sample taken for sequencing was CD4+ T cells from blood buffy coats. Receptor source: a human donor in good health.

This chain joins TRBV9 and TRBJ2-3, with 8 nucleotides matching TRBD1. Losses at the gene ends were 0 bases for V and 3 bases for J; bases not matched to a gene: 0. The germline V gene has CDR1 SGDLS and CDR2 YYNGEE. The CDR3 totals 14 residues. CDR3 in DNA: TGTGCCAGCAGCGTAGGACAGGGGACAGATACGCAGTATTTT. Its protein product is CASSVGQGTDTQYF.

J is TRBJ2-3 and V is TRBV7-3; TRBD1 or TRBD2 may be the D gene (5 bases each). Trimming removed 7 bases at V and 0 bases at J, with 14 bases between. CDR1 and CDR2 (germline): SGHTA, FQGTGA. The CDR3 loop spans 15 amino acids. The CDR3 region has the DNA TGTGCCAGCAACCGGGACGGAACTAGCACAGATACGCAGTATTTT. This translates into CASNRDGTSTDTQYF. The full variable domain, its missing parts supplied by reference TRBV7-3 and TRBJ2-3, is GAGVSQTPSNKVTEKGKYVELRCDPISGHTALYWYRQSLGQGPEFLIYFQGTGAADDSGLPNDRFFAVRPEGSVSTLKIQRTERGDSAVYLCASNRDGTSTDTQYFGPGTRLTVL.

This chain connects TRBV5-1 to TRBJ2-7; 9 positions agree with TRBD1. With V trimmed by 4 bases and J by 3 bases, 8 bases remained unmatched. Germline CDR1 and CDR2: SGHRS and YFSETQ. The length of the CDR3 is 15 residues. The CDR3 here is CASSRTLDRGYEQYF. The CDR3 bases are TGCGCCAGCAGCCGAACCTTGGACAGGGGCTACGAGCAGTACTTC.

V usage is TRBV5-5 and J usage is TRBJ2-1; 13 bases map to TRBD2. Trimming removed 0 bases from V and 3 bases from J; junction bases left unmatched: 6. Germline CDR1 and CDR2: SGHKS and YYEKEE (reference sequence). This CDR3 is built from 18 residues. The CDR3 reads CASSLVVGLAGVYNEQFF. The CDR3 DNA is TGTGCCAGCAGCTTGGTAGTCGGACTAGCGGGGGTCTACAATGAGCAGTTCTTC.

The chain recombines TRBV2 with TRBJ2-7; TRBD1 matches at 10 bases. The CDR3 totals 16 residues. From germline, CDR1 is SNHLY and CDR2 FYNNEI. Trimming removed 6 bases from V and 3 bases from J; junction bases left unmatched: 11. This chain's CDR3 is CASRRDRGRTNYEQYF. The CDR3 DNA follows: TGTGCCAGCAGGCGGGACAGGGGAAGAACTAACTACGAGCAGTACTTC.

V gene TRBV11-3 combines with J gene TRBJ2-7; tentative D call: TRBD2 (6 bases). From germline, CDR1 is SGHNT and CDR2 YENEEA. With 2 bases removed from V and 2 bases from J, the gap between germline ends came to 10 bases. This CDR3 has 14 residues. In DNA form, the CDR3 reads TGTGCCAGCAGCTTATGGGACTCTGCCTACGAGCAGTACTTC. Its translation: CASSLWDSAYEQYF.